The T cell receptor beta chain under discussion was sequenced for a study of T cell responses to AZD1222 COVID-19 vaccine. Trimming shortened V by 4 bases and J by 6 bases, and 18 bases separated the two germline ends. Germline assignment: CDR1 MGHDK and CDR2 SYGVNS. The CDR3 is 15 amino acids. The protocol was immunoSEQ multiplex PCR, while the TCRdb copy is restricted to in-frame clones and leaves out a portion. The sample has roughly 150,000 clones; about 90% are singletons. The chain recombines TRBV25-1 with TRBJ1-2; D not certain. The sequence derives from an adult in good health. The starting material was peripheral blood, obtained on day 0 of AZD1222 vaccination. CDR3 in amino acids: CASSVAGPTTDGYTF. The CDR3, as DNA: TGTGCCAGCAGTGTAGCCGGACCCACAACCGATGGCTACACCTTC.